This entry features one T cell receptor (beta chain) sequence. Its cognate antigen has yet to be identified. Nothing much larger sits one base from this clone, and base qualities are not available. Receptor amplification or capture employed RT-PCR. For sequencing, a NextSeq 550 was employed. Using fastp trimming at Q25 and MiXCR clonotype assembly, TCRdb reanalyzed the public sequencing data and kept in-frame beta chains. All rows with the same CDR3 protein become a single entry with the most common DNA and genes. The sample includes hundreds of thousands of distinct CDR3 sequences, with 16% observed a single time. The top ten clones comprise 6% to 8% of the sample. This specimen comes from a study of patients and donors after allogeneic stem cell transplantation (dated by TCRdb to 2019 to 2021). The sequenced sample consisted of blood, either unsorted or a sorted T cell fraction (not recorded which). This clonotype originated in a human donor who was either an allogeneic HSCT recipient or a stem cell or donor lymphocyte infusion donor (not recorded which). It is not recorded whose cells these are; they may come from a transplant donor.

The CDR3 in this case is CSVGGQSYEQYF. The DNA is TGCAGCGTTGGTGGTCAGTCCTACGAGCAGTACTTC. The chain uses TRBV29-1 and TRBJ2-7; no D gene is confidently identified. V lost 4 bases and J lost 1 base; the stretch between them is 8 bases long. The germline V gene sets CDR1 to SQVTM and CDR2 to ANQGSEA. The CDR3 measures 12 amino acids from cysteine to phenylalanine. Kept here is only the CDR3 DNA, which spans 36 bases and is read in frame from base 1.